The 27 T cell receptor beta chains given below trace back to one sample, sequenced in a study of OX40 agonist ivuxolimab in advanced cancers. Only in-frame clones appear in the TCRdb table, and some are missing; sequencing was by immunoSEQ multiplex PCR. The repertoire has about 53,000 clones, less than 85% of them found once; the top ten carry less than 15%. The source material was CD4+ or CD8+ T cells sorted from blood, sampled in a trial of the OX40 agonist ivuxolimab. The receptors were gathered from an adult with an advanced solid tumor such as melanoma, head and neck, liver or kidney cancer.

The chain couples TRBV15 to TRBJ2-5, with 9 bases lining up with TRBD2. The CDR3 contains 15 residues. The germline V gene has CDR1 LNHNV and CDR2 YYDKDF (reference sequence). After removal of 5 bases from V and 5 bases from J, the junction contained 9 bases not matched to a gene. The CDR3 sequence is CATSPGLAPDETQYF. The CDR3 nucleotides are TGTGCCACCAGCCCCGGACTAGCGCCTGACGAGACCCAGTACTTC.

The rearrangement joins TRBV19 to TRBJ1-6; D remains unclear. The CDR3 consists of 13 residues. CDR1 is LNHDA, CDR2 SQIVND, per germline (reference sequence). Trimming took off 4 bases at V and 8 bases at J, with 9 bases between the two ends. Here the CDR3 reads CASSKKRDSPLHF. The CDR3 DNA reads TGTGCCAGTAGTAAAAAGAGGGATTCACCCCTCCACTTT. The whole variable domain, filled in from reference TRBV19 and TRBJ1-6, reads DGGITQSPKYLFRKEGQNVTLSCEQNLNHDAMYWYRQDPGQGLRLIYYSQIVNDFQKGDIAEGYSVSREKKESFPLTVTSAQKNPTAFYLCASSKKRDSPLHFGNGTRLTVT.

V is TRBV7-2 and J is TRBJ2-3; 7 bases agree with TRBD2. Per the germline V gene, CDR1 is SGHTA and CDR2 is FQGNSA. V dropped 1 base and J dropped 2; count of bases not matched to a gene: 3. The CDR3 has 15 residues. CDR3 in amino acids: CASSLVSGNTDTQYF. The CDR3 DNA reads TGTGCCAGCAGCTTAGTCAGCGGGAACACAGATACGCAGTATTTT. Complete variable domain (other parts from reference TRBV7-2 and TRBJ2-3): GAGVSQSPSNKVTEKGKDVELRCDPISGHTALYWYRQSLGQGLEFLIYFQGNSAPDKSGLPSDRFSAERTGGSVSTLTIQRTQQEDSAVYLCASSLVSGNTDTQYFGPGTRLTVL.

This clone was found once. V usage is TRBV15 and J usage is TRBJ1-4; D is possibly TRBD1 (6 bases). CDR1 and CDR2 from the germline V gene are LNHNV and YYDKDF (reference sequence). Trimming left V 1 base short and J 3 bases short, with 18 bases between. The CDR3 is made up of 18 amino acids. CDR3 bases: TGTGCCACCAGCAGAGGGTTCGGGATGGGGGGCCCTAATGAAAAACTGTTTTTT. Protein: CATSRGFGMGGPNEKLFF. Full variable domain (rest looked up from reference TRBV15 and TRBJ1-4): DAMVIQNPRYQVTQFGKPVTLSCSQTLNHNVMYWYQQKSSQAPKLLFHYYDKDFNNEADTPDNFQSRRPNTSFCFLDIRSPGLGDTAMYLCATSRGFGMGGPNEKLFFGSGTQLSVL.

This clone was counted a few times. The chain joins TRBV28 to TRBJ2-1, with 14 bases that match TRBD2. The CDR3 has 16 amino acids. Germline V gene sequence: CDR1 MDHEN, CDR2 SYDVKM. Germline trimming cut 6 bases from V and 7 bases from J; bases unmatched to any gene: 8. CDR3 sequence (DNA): TGTGCCAGCAGCCCATCCAGACTAGCGGGAGGGAATGAGCAGTTCTTC. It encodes CASSPSRLAGGNEQFF.

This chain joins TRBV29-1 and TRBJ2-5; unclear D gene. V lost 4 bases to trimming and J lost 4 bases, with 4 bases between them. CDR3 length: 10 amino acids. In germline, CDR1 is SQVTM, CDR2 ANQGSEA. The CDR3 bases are TGCAGCGTTGGCGCAGAGACCCAGTACTTC. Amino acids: CSVGAETQYF.

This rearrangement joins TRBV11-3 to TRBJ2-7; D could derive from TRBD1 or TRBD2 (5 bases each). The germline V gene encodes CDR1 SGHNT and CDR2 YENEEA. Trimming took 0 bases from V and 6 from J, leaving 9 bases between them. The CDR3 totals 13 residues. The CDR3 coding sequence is TGTGCCAGCAGCTTAGAAGGGGACGGCGAGCAGTACTTC. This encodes CASSLEGDGEQYF. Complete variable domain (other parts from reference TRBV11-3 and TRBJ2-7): EAGVVQSPRYKIIEKKQPVAFWCNPISGHNTLYWYLQNLGQGPELLIRYENEEAVDDSQLPKDRFSAERLKGVDSTLKIQPAELGDSAVYLCASSLEGDGEQYFGPGTRLTVT.

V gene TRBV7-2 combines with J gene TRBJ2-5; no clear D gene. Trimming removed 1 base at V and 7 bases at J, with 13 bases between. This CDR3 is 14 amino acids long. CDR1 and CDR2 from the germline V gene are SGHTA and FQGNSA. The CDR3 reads CASSLGGTRGTQYF. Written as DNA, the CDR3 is TGTGCCAGCAGCTTAGGGGGAACCCGCGGGACCCAGTACTTC. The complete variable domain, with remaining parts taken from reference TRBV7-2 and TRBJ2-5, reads GAGVSQSPSNKVTEKGKDVELRCDPISGHTALYWYRQSLGQGLEFLIYFQGNSAPDKSGLPSDRFSAERTGGSVSTLTIQRTQQEDSAVYLCASSLGGTRGTQYFGPGTRLLVL.

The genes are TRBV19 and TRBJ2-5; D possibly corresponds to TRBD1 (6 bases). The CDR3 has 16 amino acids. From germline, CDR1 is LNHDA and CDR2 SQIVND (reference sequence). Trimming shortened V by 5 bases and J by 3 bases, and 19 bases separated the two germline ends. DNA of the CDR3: TGTGCCAGTAGTCCCCTTGACAGGTACCCTGAAGAGACCCAGTACTTC. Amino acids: CASSPLDRYPEETQYF. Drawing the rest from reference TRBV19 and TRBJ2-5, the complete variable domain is DGGITQSPKYLFRKEGQNVTLSCEQNLNHDAMYWYRQDPGQGLRLIYYSQIVNDFQKGDIAEGYSVSREKKESFPLTVTSAQKNPTAFYLCASSPLDRYPEETQYFGPGTRLLVL.

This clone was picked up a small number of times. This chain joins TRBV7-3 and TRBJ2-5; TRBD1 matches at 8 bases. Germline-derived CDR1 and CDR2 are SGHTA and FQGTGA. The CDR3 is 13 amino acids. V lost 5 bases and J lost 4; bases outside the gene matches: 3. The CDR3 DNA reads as TGTGCCAGCAGCCGAGACAGGGGAGAGACCCAGTACTTC. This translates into CASSRDRGETQYF.

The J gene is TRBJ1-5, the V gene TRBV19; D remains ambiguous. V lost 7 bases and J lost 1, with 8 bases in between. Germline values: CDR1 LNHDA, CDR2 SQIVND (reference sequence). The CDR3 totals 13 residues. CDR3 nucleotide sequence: TGTGCCAGTACCGGAAACAGCAATCAGCCCCAGCATTTT. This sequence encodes CASTGNSNQPQHF.

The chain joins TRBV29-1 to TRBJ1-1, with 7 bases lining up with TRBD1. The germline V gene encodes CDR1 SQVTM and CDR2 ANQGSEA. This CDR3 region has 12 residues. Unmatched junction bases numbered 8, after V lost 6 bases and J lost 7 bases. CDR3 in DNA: TGCAGCGTCGCAGGGGGGGGTGGTGAAGCTTTCTTT. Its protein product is CSVAGGGGEAFF.

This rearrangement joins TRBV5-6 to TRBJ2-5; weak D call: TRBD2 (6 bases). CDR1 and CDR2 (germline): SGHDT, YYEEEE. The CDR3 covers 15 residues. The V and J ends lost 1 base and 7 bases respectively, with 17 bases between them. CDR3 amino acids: CASSLLAGTGRTQYF. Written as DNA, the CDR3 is TGTGCCAGCAGCTTGTTGGCAGGGACTGGTCGGACCCAGTACTTC.

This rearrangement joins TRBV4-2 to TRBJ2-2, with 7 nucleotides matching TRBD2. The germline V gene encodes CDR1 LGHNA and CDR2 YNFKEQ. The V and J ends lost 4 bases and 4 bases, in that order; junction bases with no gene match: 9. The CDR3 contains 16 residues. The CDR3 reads CASSREGRVGTGELFF. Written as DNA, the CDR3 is TGTGCCAGCAGCCGGGAGGGCCGGGTGGGCACCGGGGAGCTGTTTTTT.

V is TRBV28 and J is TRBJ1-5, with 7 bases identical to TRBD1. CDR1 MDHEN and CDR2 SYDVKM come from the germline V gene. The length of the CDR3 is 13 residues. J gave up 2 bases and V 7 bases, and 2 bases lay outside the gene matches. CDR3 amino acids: CASIQGGNQPQHF. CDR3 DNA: TGTGCCAGCATCCAGGGGGGCAATCAGCCCCAGCATTTT.

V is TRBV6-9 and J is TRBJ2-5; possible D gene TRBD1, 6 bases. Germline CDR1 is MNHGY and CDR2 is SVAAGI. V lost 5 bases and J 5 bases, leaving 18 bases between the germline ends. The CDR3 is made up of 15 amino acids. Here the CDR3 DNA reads TGTGCCAGCAGTGTAGGGGGTGAGGGGACGGAGACCCAGTACTTC. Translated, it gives CASSVGGEGTETQYF.

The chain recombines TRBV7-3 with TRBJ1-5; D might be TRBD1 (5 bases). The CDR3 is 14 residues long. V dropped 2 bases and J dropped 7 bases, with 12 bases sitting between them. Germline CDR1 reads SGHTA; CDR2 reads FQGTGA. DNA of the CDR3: TGTGCCAGCAGCTTAGGGGACCCCGGGCAGCCCCAGCATTTT. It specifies CASSLGDPGQPQHF.

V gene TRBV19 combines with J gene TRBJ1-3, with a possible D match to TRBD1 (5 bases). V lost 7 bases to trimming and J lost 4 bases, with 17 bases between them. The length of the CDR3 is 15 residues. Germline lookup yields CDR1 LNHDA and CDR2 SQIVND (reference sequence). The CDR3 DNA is TGTGCCAGTACTCGCTACGGGGCTGGGGGAAACACCATATATTTT. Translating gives CASTRYGAGGNTIYF.

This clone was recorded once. The CDR3 protein is CASSSRQPYNEQFF. The CDR3 nucleotides read TGTGCCAGCAGCTCTCGACAGCCCTACAATGAGCAGTTCTTC. The V and J genes are TRBV12-1 and TRBJ2-1; TRBD1, the D gene given by the table, was not confirmed from the DNA. TRBV12-1 is classified as a pseudogene. CDR3 length equals 14 residues.

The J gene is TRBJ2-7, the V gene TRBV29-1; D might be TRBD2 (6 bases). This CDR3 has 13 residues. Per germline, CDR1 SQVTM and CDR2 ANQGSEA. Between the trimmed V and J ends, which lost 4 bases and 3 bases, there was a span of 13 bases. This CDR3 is CSVGGTPFYEQYF. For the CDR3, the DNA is TGCAGCGTTGGGGGGACTCCGTTCTACGAGCAGTACTTC.

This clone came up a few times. The CDR3 region has the DNA TGTGCCAGCAATATAGCGGGAGCAGATGATACGCAGTATTTT. Its protein product is CASNIAGADDTQYF. The rearrangement links TRBV2 to TRBJ2-3; 9 bases align to TRBD2. CDR1 and CDR2 (germline): SNHLY, FYNNEI. Trimming cost V 7 bases and J 6 bases; bases outside gene matches: 8. The CDR3 extends over 14 amino acids.

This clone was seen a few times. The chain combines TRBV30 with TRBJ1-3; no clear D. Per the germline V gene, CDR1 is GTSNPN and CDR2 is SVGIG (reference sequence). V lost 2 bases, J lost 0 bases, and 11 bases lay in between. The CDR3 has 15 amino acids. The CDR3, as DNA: TGTGCCTGGAGTCGTCTTAAGACCTCTGGAAACACCATATATTTT. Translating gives CAWSRLKTSGNTIYF.

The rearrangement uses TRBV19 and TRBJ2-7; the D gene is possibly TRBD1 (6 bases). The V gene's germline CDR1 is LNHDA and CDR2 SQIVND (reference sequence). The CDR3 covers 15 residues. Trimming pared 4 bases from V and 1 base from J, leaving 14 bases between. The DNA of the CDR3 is TGTGCCAGTAGTACGGACAGAAGTTTTTCCTACGAGCAGTACTTC. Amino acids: CASSTDRSFSYEQYF.

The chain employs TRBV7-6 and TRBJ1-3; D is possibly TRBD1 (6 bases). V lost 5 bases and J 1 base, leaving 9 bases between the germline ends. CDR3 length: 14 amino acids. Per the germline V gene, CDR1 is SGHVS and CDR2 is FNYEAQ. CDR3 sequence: CASSAGTSGNTIYF. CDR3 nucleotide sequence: TGTGCCAGCAGCGCGGGGACATCTGGAAACACCATATATTTT. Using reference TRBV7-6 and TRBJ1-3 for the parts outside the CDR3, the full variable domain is GAGVSQSPRYKVTKRGQDVALRCDPISGHVSLYWYRQALGQGPEFLTYFNYEAQQDKSGLPNDRFSAERPEGSISTLTIQRTEQRDSAMYRCASSAGTSGNTIYFGEGSWLTVV.

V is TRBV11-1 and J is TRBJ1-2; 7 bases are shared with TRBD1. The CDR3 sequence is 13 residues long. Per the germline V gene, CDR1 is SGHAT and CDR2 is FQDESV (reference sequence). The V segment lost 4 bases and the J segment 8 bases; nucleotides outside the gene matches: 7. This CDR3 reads CASSYPRQGGYTF. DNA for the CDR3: TGTGCCAGCAGCTATCCTCGACAGGGAGGCTACACCTTC.

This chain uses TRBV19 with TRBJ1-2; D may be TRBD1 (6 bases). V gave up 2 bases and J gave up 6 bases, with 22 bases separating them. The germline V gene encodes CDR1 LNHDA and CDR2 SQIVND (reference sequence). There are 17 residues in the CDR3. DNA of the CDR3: TGTGCCAGTAGTATACGGGCTGGGACAACGACGGGGAATGGCTACACCTTC. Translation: CASSIRAGTTTGNGYTF.

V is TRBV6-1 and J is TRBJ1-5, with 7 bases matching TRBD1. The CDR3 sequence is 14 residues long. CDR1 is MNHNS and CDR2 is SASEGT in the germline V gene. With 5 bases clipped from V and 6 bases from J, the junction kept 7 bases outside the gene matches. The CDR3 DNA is TGTGCCAGCAGTCCGACAGGGTCGGGTCAGCCCCAGCATTTT. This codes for CASSPTGSGQPQHF.